These 17 T cell receptor beta chains share one sample of origin, sequenced in a study of graft-versus-host responses after intestinal transplantation. Produced via immunoSEQ multiplex PCR; TCRdb's table is partial and in-frame only. Of tens of thousands of clones listed, around nine tenths were seen once; the top ten hold approximately 1.6%. The input for sequencing was PBMCs, taken 26 days after transplant. The source of these receptors is a human patient who received an intestinal transplant, so some T cells may come from the graft donor.

This chain uses TRBV29-1 with TRBJ2-2; 7 positions agree with TRBD1. Per germline, CDR1 SQVTM and CDR2 ANQGSEA. This CDR3 contains 13 residues. After removal of 5 bases from V and 3 bases from J, the junction contained 3 bases not matched to a gene. CDR3 DNA: TGCAGCGTTCGACAGGGCCACACCGGGGAGCTGTTTTTT. It encodes CSVRQGHTGELFF.

The V gene is TRBV27, the J gene TRBJ2-7; 9 positions match TRBD2. This CDR3 spans 15 amino acids. The trim removed 6 bases at V and 2 bases at J, leaving 8 bases unmatched. CDR1 and CDR2 from the germline V gene are MNHEY and SMNVEV (reference sequence). DNA of the CDR3: TGTGCCAGCAGCCCTAGCGGGGATTCGGCCTACGAGCAGTACTTC. This sequence encodes CASSPSGDSAYEQYF.

This CDR3 reads CATSRPSGLAGGNEQFF. CDR3 nucleotides: TGTGCCACCAGCAGACCATCGGGACTAGCGGGAGGCAATGAGCAGTTCTTC. The chain combines TRBV15 with TRBJ2-1; 15 bases map to TRBD2. The CDR3 extends over 17 amino acids. The J segment lost 6 bases and the V segment lost 2 bases, leaving 5 bases of the junction unmatched. From germline, CDR1 is LNHNV and CDR2 YYDKDF (reference sequence).

This chain links TRBV9 with TRBJ1-1, with TRBD1 as a possible D gene (6 bases). This CDR3 region has 18 residues. V gave up 2 bases and J gave up 0 bases, with 20 bases separating them. Germline values: CDR1 SGDLS, CDR2 YYNGEE. DNA of the CDR3: TGTGCCAGCAGCGTCTCCCCCGGTGGACAGCACATGAACACTGAAGCTTTCTTT. Encoded protein: CASSVSPGGQHMNTEAFF.

This chain connects TRBV2 to TRBJ2-2; D perhaps matches TRBD2 (6 bases). The CDR3 is made up of 13 amino acids. The V end lost 6 bases, the J end lost 8 bases, and 13 bases lay between the germline ends. From germline, CDR1 is SNHLY and CDR2 FYNNEI. This CDR3 reads CASRIAEGGELFF. The CDR3 nucleotides are TGTGCCAGCAGGATAGCGGAGGGGGGGGAGCTGTTTTTT.

The J gene is TRBJ2-3, the V gene TRBV6-6; maybe TRBD2 (5 bases). V dropped 6 bases and J dropped 4 bases, with 20 bases sitting between them. Germline loops: CDR1 MNHNY, CDR2 SVGAGI (reference sequence). The CDR3 sequence is 16 residues long. DNA of the CDR3: TGTGCCAGCAGCCAAAGGGCGGGTCTCCAATCAGATACGCAGTATTTT. It encodes CASSQRAGLQSDTQYF.

The V call is TRBV4-2, the J call TRBJ2-1; maybe TRBD2 (6 bases). This CDR3 spans 17 amino acids. The ends were cut back, 0 bases at V and 0 bases at J, with 12 bases in the middle. Germline lookup yields CDR1 LGHNA and CDR2 YNFKEQ. The CDR3 here is CASSQDEEGRSYNEQFF. DNA of the CDR3: TGTGCCAGCAGCCAAGATGAGGAGGGGCGCTCCTACAATGAGCAGTTCTTC.

The rearrangement uses TRBV19 and TRBJ1-1; no reliable D call. Trimming removed 3 bases from V and 1 base from J, with 15 bases in between. The CDR3 totals 16 residues. Germline CDR1 is LNHDA and CDR2 is SQIVND (reference sequence). The CDR3 sequence: CASSMAGVVQNTEAFF. The CDR3 nucleotides are TGTGCCAGTAGTATGGCAGGTGTTGTACAGAACACTGAAGCTTTCTTT.

This chain links TRBV7-2 with TRBJ1-4; possible D gene TRBD1, 5 bases. The CDR3 loop spans 15 amino acids. Germline V lookup: CDR1 SGHTA, CDR2 FQGNSA. Trimming cost V 1 base and J 5 bases, with 11 bases left between them. CDR3 region: CASSLVTDTNEKLFF. For the CDR3, the DNA is TGTGCCAGCAGCTTAGTGACAGACACCAATGAAAAACTGTTTTTT. Together with reference TRBV7-2 and TRBJ1-4, the CDR3 gives the full variable domain: GAGVSQSPSNKVTEKGKDVELRCDPISGHTALYWYRQSLGQGLEFLIYFQGNSAPDKSGLPSDRFSAERTGGSVSTLTIQRTQQEDSAVYLCASSLVTDTNEKLFFGSGTQLSVL.

Comment on this clone: Mismatch with germline at one junction end may stem from a read error. The sample holds other DNA sequences that translate to the same CDR3. The chain couples TRBV6-5 to TRBJ2-1, with 9 bases lining up with TRBD2. The CDR3 is made up of 16 amino acids. Looked up from germline, CDR1 is MNHEY and CDR2 is SVGAGI. CDR3 amino acids: CASSYSTSGPSNEQFF. CDR3 bases: TGTGCCAGCAGCTACTCTACTAGCGGGCCAAGCAATGAGCAGTTCTTC.

The rearrangement uses TRBV29-1 and TRBJ2-2; D is ambiguous. V was clipped by 6 bases and J by 0 bases, with 11 bases between them. The CDR3 is 14 amino acids. Germline CDR1 reads SQVTM; CDR2 reads ANQGSEA. The DNA of the CDR3 is TGCAGCGTGCAGGAAAAAACGAACACCGGGGAGCTGTTTTTT. Translating it yields CSVQEKTNTGELFF.

The chain combines TRBV5-1 with TRBJ1-3; a possible D gene is TRBD1 (5 bases). Trimming cost V 0 bases and J 2 bases, with 6 bases left between them. There are 14 residues in the CDR3. The germline gives CDR1 SGHRS, CDR2 YFSETQ. The CDR3 sequence: CASSLGQTGNTIYF. The CDR3 DNA reads as TGCGCCAGCAGCTTGGGACAGACTGGAAACACCATATATTTT.

J is TRBJ2-1 and V is TRBV6-1; the match to TRBD2 covers 8 bases. The V gene end was trimmed by 2 bases and the J gene end by 5 bases; junction bases not matched to a gene: 5. The CDR3 has 15 amino acids. Germline values: CDR1 MNHNS, CDR2 SASEGT. The CDR3 sequence: CASSESGGPNNEQFF. The CDR3 nucleotides are TGTGCCAGCAGTGAAAGCGGGGGTCCTAACAATGAGCAGTTCTTC.

This chain joins TRBV7-3 and TRBJ1-1; 8 bases are a match to TRBD1. The germline CDR1 and CDR2 sequences are SGHTA and FQGTGA. V shed 3 bases, J shed 1 base, and the junction held 1 base outside the gene matches. The CDR3 totals 14 residues. This chain's CDR3 is CASSLDRENTEAFF. The CDR3 DNA is TGTGCCAGCAGCTTGGACAGGGAGAACACTGAAGCTTTCTTT.

V gene TRBV6-1 combines with J gene TRBJ2-3, with D unclear. The CDR3 sequence is 14 residues long. Germline CDR1 reads MNHNS; CDR2 reads SASEGT. V lost 2 bases and J lost 3, with 9 bases in between. CDR3 region: CASSELRKTDTQYF. The CDR3 DNA follows: TGTGCCAGCAGTGAATTGAGGAAGACAGATACGCAGTATTTT.

The V and J genes are TRBV5-7 and TRBJ1-2; 10 bases are a match to TRBD1. TRBV5-7 is an ORF for which the function is uncertain. This CDR3 spans 14 amino acids. The V segment lost 4 bases and the J segment 6 bases; nucleotides outside the gene matches: 6. DNA of the CDR3: TGTGCCAGCAGCCCGCAGGACAGGGGGAATGGCTACACCTTC. This gives the protein CASSPQDRGNGYTF.

The V gene is TRBV27, the J gene TRBJ1-2; 8 nucleotides line up with TRBD1. Germline CDR1 MNHEY, CDR2 SMNVEV (reference sequence). V lost 7 bases, J lost 8 bases, and 9 bases stayed unmatched. The CDR3 extends over 13 amino acids. The CDR3 sequence: CASTTRTGNGYTF. For the CDR3, the DNA is TGTGCCAGCACAACTAGGACAGGGAACGGCTACACCTTC.